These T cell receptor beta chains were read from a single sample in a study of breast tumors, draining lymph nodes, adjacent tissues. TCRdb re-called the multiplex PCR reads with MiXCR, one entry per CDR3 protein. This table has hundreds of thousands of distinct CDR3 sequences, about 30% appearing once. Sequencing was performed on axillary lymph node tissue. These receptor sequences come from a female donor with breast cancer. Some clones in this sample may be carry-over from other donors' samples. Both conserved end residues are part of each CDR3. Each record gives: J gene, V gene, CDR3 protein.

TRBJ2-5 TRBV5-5 CASSLSGAGYETQYF
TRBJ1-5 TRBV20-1 CSAPGLWRGSYEHF
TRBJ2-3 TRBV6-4 CASSPLSGASTDTQYF
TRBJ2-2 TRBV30 CAWNGELFF
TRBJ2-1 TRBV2 CASSFASGRANEQFF
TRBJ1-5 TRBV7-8 CASSGRTGGSNQPQHF
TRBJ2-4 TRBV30 CAWSVRAKNIQYF
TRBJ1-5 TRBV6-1 CATYDTNQPQHF
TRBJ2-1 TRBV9 CASSVGRGSGVEQFF
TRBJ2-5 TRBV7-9 CASSLGRTGGFRETQYF
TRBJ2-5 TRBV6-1 CASSEAAGETQYF
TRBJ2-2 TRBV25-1 CASSQTRQVGELFF
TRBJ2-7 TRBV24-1 CATSEGTGGREQYF
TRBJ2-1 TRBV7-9 CASSLGGLAGVGNEQFF
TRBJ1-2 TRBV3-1 CASSQGQGVGNGYTF
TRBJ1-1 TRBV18 CASSPRGAGSNTEAFF
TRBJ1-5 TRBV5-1 CASSPMGVSNQPQHF
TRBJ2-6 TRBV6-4 CASSPSNSPGANVLTF
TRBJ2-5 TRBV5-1 CASSQGPTGARETQYF
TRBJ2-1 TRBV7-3 CAWTEGRYNEQFF
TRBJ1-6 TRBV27 CASTGASGSPLHF
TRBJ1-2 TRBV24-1 CATSDVQGAGYGYTF
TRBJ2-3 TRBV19 CASSIAGRGVLTSTDTQYF
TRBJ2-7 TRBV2 CASSAMTSGSYEQYF
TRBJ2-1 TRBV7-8 CASSLAGASNEQFF
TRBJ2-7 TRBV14 CASSPQGYEQYF
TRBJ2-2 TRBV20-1 CSAPNNTGELFF
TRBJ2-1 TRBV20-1 CSAKDSALAGRNEQFF
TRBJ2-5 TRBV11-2 CASSPNLGNRETQYF
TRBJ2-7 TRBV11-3 CASSLVRDHEQYF
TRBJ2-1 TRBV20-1 CSARLAGAYNEQFF
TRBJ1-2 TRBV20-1 CSARDSGNYGYTF
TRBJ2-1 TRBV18 CASAGTGGRNEQFF
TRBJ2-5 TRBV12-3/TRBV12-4 CASMVHRVGQTQYF
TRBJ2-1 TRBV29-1 CSVERAGTYNEQFF
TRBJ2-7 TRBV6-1 CASSQAGGLGDYEQYF
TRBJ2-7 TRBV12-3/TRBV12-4 CASRDTGTGSSYEQYF
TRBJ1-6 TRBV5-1 CASSLSQGGGSPLHF
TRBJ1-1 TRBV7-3 CASRRQGNTEAFF
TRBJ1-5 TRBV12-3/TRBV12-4 CASSLADNQPQHF